The present entry profiles one T cell receptor (beta chain) with its context. The antigen it binds to is not known. No quality values exist for individual bases; no much larger clone is one base distant. The data stem from a study of T cell responses to AZD1222 COVID-19 vaccine (dated by TCRdb to about 2021). Notes on the research overall: Because spike-specific TCR depth and breadth did not differ between the two schedules, AZD1222 recipients who got a second dose at roughly 4 weeks were pooled with those who got a second dose at roughly 12 weeks. TCR sequencing covered some 250 trial participants: 200 to 220 given two doses of AZD1222 and 26 given two doses of MenACWY control vaccine. Enrollment into the trials was organized by age into subgroups of 18-55, 56-69 and 70-plus years, and those subgroups contained roughly 160, 29 and 62 TCR-sequenced participants, respectively. Here is what the overall study found, with its caveats: In the small 56-69-year group, the increase in depth fell short of significance, most likely because of low power. Because no samples from the day 14 peak response were available, repertoires could be characterized only after the peak T cell response. Epitopes outside the regions mutated in the B.1.351 and B.1.1.7 variants were reportedly recognized by nearly half of the unique spike-specific TCRs. Vaccine-associated CD4 TCRs spanned the whole spike protein, with dominant responses in regions 160-218 and 743-854. Participants were mostly white British and included more females than males, and it was suggested by the authors that clonal diversity may have been underestimated. Only a handful of AZD1222 recipients were SARS-CoV-2 seropositive at baseline, limiting conclusions about previously exposed vaccinees. Spike-specific TCR breadth and depth rose significantly after two AZD1222 doses compared with day 0 and with MenACWY recipients.

The time point label of this sample denotes: baseline before first vaccination. The vaccinee samples were drawn from two UK trials, COV001 and COV002, one of which was a single-blind randomized controlled phase 2/3 trial testing AZD1222 (ChAdOx1 nCoV-19) in healthy adults. Trial participant PBMC samples were collected at day 0 and day 28 after the second dose for TCRbeta chain sequencing. The CDR1 and CDR2 encoded by the germline V gene are MDHEN and SYDVKM. V drops 8 bases and J drops 7 bases, leaving 18 bases in between. Inclusive of the bounding cysteine and phenylalanine, the CDR3 is 13 residues long. Only CDR3 DNA remains: 39 bases, in frame from the first base. The CDR3 regions of human TCRbeta chains were analyzed by immunosequencing. From the authors' description of their analysis: TCRs in the repertoires were matched against a reference library of SARS-CoV-2-specific TCRs that had been generated with the MIRA antigen-specificity platform. Breadth meant the fraction of unique TCRs that were SARS-CoV-2-associated, whereas depth meant the fraction of total T cells that were SARS-CoV-2-associated. Using the MIRA data, each spike-specific TCR was assigned both to the spike region to which the TCR was reactive and to a CD4 or CD8 class. Log10-transformed breadth and depth values were compared by one-way ANOVA with Sidak's multiple comparisons tests. The clones in this table, taken by TCRdb from immuneACCESS, are in-frame only. Not every clone is retained; where verified, under half of the shortfall comes from an unresolved V gene, and the cause of the rest is unknown. The V and J calls and clone size were taken over from that table, and D and trimming were inferred from the DNA. Present in this sample are 120,000 to 150,000 clones, 91% of which were seen just once. Less than 5.5% of the sample rests with the top ten.

The V and J segments used are TRBV28 and TRBJ2-7; no D gene call is confident. The sequenced sample was peripheral blood, obtained on day 0 of AZD1222 vaccination. The TCR originated in an adult in good health. The DNA reads TGTGCCAGCTCCCCCGGTCAGTCTACGGAGCAGTACTTC. It codes for CASSPGQSTEQYF.